The entry that follows covers one T cell receptor beta chain sequence. Its cognate antigen has yet to be identified. No qualities accompany the bases; no much larger clone lies one base away. This entry belongs to a study of blood T cell repertoires in COVID-19 (TCRdb year 2020). Background on the whole study: Samples from collaborators originated in the United States, Italy and Spain and spanned both the acute and convalescent phases of COVID-19. The repertoires were released in a freely available public database intended as a resource for research on the immune response to SARS-CoV-2. Subjects who had been exposed to COVID-19, were actively infected with it, or had recovered from it provided the deeply sampled blood TCRbeta repertoires that made up the dataset. Samples came from the ongoing ImmuneRACE study (first 160 participants) plus 1,254 subjects from 6 global collaborators. Where HLA class I and class II types were available, the types were taken from metadata supplied by the sample provider, not from assay-based typing. The material from the prospective study consisted of cDNA or gDNA derived from T cells, B-cell-depleted T cells, or PBMCs. Sample metadata almost always included a de-identified subject ID, COVID-19 status, age in years and sex. What the work shows at the level of the full study, not this receptor alone: The amount of clinical and demographic metadata varied by source and participant and was provided uncurated.

Taken from cysteine to phenylalanine, the CDR3 has 14 residues. Only CDR3 DNA is held: 42 bases, read in frame from base 1. Trimming takes 1 base from V and 6 bases from J, and the germline ends sit 13 bases apart. CDR1 and CDR2 are read off the germline V gene (reference sequence) as GTSNPN and SVGIG. The immunoSEQ Assay, a bias-controlled multiplex PCR, was used to amplify TCRbeta CDR3 regions from genomic DNA. Per the authors' processing: The number of nucleated cells in each sample was estimated by amplification of reference gene primers within the assay. Sequence reads were collapsed and filtered to measure the absolute abundance of every unique TCRbeta CDR3 rearrangement. For each sample, productive Simpson clonality was calculated as the square root of Simpson's diversity index over productive rearrangements. TCRdb took this table from immuneACCESS and kept in-frame rearrangements with V and J called. Such tables lack part of the clones; where checked against another copy, unresolved V genes explain under half of the gap, and the rest is unexplained. The V and J calls and clone size are taken from that table; D and trimming were inferred from the DNA. The sample has under 200,000 clones on record, over 75% of them singletons. The ten largest clones add up to roughly 0.77% of the sample.

In the prospective study, participants were about 18 to 89 years old, resided in fewer than 25 geographic areas of the United States, and were enrolled through a virtual design. In the prospective study, cohorts were assigned on the basis of participant-reported clinical history obtained from a screening survey and a study questionnaire. Recovered participants in ImmuneRACE Cohort 3 were defined by two consecutive negative NP/OP PCR tests, clearance by a healthcare professional, or resolution of symptoms. In the prospective study, mobile phlebotomists collected whole blood, serum and a nasopharyngeal or oropharyngeal swab from each participant. Participants in the prospective study had the option to provide additional blood draws and questionnaires over a roughly two-month period. Blood samples from the prospective study were shipped frozen or at room temperature prior to DNA extraction.

The chain joins TRBV30 to TRBJ1-5; confidence is insufficient to name the D gene. This sequence was found in a woman between 18 and 29 years old who had recovered from COVID-19. Sequencing was performed on PBMCs or T cells enriched from blood (not recorded which). The DNA is TGTGCCTGGAGTGATATTGCCGGGAGTCAGCCCCAGCATTTT. Translated, this gives CAWSDIAGSQPQHF.